The 21 T cell receptor beta chains presented below share a single source sample, sequenced in a study of HIV-infected patients and healthy controls. Reverse transcription used 450 to 650 ng RNA and constant-region primers for alpha and beta. Each of the alpha and beta chains got its own library through chain-specific third strand synthesis with indices. Using its own MiXCR run on the 5' RACE reads, TCRdb lists one record per CDR3 protein. Of roughly 7,300 distinct CDR3 sequences listed, 8% are singletons. All unsorted peripheral T cells were captured because whole blood was used without fractionation. Specimen: blood, collected before antiretroviral therapy. The receptors originated from an adult with HIV infection.

This chain joins TRBV6-6 and TRBJ2-5; D remains unclear. V was pared by 8 bases and J by 1 base, with 8 bases between. This CDR3 is built from 12 residues. Germline assignment: CDR1 MNHNY and CDR2 SVGAGI (reference sequence). DNA of the CDR3: TGTGCCAGCGCCGTCGTCCAAGAGACCCAGTACTTC. It yields the protein CASAVVQETQYF.

This clonotype is categorized as medium-sized. This chain joins TRBV10-2 and TRBJ2-3; 7 bases fit TRBD2. Germline V lookup: CDR1 WSHSY, CDR2 SAAADI. The CDR3 covers 15 residues. V dropped 6 bases and J dropped 8; count of bases not matched to a gene: 14. The DNA for the CDR3 is TGCGCCAGCAGCCCCCTTGGGACTACCTTGGGTACGCAGTATTTT. Translation gives CASSPLGTTLGTQYF.

This clonotype appeared a few times. The rearrangement links TRBV10-3 to TRBJ2-1; 10 nucleotides line up with TRBD2. This CDR3 is built from 14 residues. Trimming removed 10 bases from V and 4 bases from J; junction bases left unmatched: 7. The germline gives CDR1 ENHRY, CDR2 SYGVKD. The CDR3 DNA is TGTGCCACCGAGACAGCGGGAGGGTACAATGAGCAGTTCTTC. Translation gives CATETAGGYNEQFF.

This clonotype rates as large. The genes are TRBV7-9 and TRBJ1-1; D gene uncertain. This CDR3 is built from 16 residues. Germline V gene data show CDR1 as SEHNR and CDR2 as FQNEAQ (reference sequence). Trimming removed 0 bases at V and 3 bases at J, with 14 bases between. DNA of the CDR3: TGTGCCAGCAGCTTAGCGGAGGGAAAGGGTTACACTGAAGCTTTCTTT. Translated, it gives CASSLAEGKGYTEAFF.

The sample holds many counts of this clonotype. This sequence joins TRBV14 and TRBJ1-2, with D hard to call. Germline-derived CDR1 and CDR2 are SGHDN and FVKESK. Trimming pared 1 base from V and 10 bases from J, leaving 10 bases between. This CDR3 contains 12 residues. CDR3 residues: CASSQGPRVYTF. For the CDR3, the DNA is TGTGCCAGCAGCCAAGGGCCCAGAGTCTACACCTTC.

V gene TRBV4-1 combines with J gene TRBJ1-4; 11 bases map to TRBD1. The CDR3 loop spans 18 amino acids. V lost 0 bases and J lost 6; bases outside the gene matches: 9. Germline CDR1 and CDR2: MGHRA and YSYEKL. The CDR3 spells CASSQDGQGAVIDEKLFF. The CDR3 nucleotides read TGCGCCAGCAGCCAAGATGGACAGGGGGCGGTGATTGATGAAAAACTGTTTTTT.

This clonotype has just a few counts. The CDR3 nucleotides read TGTGCCAGTAGTATACTGGGGGATCAGCCCCAGCATTTT. Encoded protein: CASSILGDQPQHF. The chain is built from TRBV19 and TRBJ1-5; D is possibly TRBD1 (5 bases). This CDR3 is built from 13 residues. From germline, CDR1 is LNHDA and CDR2 SQIVND (reference sequence). V lost 2 bases and J 5 bases, leaving 7 bases between the germline ends.

This clonotype was recorded at least ten times. V gene TRBV7-2 combines with J gene TRBJ1-5; D unresolved. The CDR3 consists of 13 residues. CDR1 and CDR2 from the germline V gene are SGHTA and FQGNSA. Trimming pared 5 bases from V and 4 bases from J, leaving 9 bases between. In nucleotides, the CDR3 is TGTGCCAGCAGCACCCAACCAAATCAGCCCCAGCATTTT. It is translated as CASSTQPNQPQHF.

This clonotype is medium-sized (0.01 to 0.1%) in the sample. The CDR3 nucleotides are TGCAGTGCTAGAGGACCGGGAGGCGTCTACAATGAGCAGTTCTTC. Translated, it gives CSARGPGGVYNEQFF. The rearrangement joins TRBV20-1 to TRBJ2-1; TRBD2 agrees at 7 bases. CDR1 DFQATT and CDR2 SNEGSKA come from the germline V gene (reference sequence). The CDR3 loop spans 15 amino acids. Germline trimming cut 1 base from V and 3 bases from J; bases unmatched to any gene: 6.

This clonotype was seen many times. J is TRBJ2-6 and V is TRBV7-9, with TRBD1 matching over 7 bases. CDR3 length equals 16 residues. The trim removed 5 bases at V and 2 bases at J, leaving 6 bases unmatched. Per germline, CDR1 SEHNR and CDR2 FQNEAQ (reference sequence). Here the CDR3 reads CASSIQQGPGANVLTF. DNA of the CDR3: TGTGCCAGCAGCATTCAACAGGGGCCTGGGGCCAACGTCCTGACTTTC. The full variable domain, completed using reference TRBV7-9 and TRBJ2-6, is DTGVSQNPRHKITKRGQNVTFRCDPISEHNRLYWYRQTLGQGPEFLTYFQNEAQLEKSRLLSDRFSAERPKGSFSTLEIQRTEQGDSAMYLCASSIQQGPGANVLTFGAGSRLTVL.

This clonotype was recorded many times. The genes are TRBV7-3 and TRBJ2-2, with D perhaps matching TRBD2 (6 bases). The CDR3 sequence is 15 residues long. The germline V gene encodes CDR1 SGHTA and CDR2 FQGTGA. The V and J ends lost 5 bases and 5 bases respectively, with 15 bases between them. The CDR3 is CASSRGDLATGELFF. The CDR3 nucleotides read TGTGCCAGCAGCCGCGGGGACCTAGCTACCGGGGAGCTGTTTTTT.

Judged by abundance, this clonotype is medium-sized. V gene TRBV24-1 combines with J gene TRBJ2-2; D remains unclear. This CDR3 region has 13 residues. Trimming took 3 bases from V and 13 from J, leaving 14 bases between them. Germline CDR1 and CDR2: KGHDR and SFDVKD. CDR3 residues: CATSDPSLPVLFF. The CDR3 nucleotides read TGTGCCACCAGTGATCCGTCACTGCCCGTGCTGTTTTTT.

The rearrangement joins TRBV11-2 to TRBJ2-3; D might be TRBD2 (5 bases). Trimming took off 6 bases at V and 6 bases at J, with 19 bases between the two ends. The CDR3 consists of 15 residues. Germline V gene data show CDR1 as SGHAT and CDR2 as FQNNGV. The CDR3 reads CASRTVSAVRDTQYF. CDR3 sequence (DNA): TGTGCCAGCAGAACCGTCTCAGCGGTTCGCGATACGCAGTATTTT.

This clonotype is medium-sized. The chain combines TRBV12-3 or TRBV12-4 with TRBJ2-2; 8 positions agree with TRBD1. CDR3 length: 15 residues. Trimming took 7 bases from V and 5 from J; bases not matched to a gene: 9. The CDR3: CASIMTGVGTGELFF. The CDR3 DNA sequence: TGTGCCAGCATCATGACAGGGGTGGGAACCGGGGAGCTGTTTTTT.

Within the sample, this clonotype is medium-sized. This chain connects TRBV16 to TRBJ1-1, with 7 positions matching TRBD1. The CDR3 is made up of 16 amino acids. In germline, CDR1 is KGHSY, CDR2 FQNENV. Losses at the gene ends were 0 bases for V and 0 bases for J; bases not matched to a gene: 4. CDR3 DNA: TGTGCCAGCAGCCAATCGGGACAGACGTTGAACACTGAAGCTTTCTTT. As protein: CASSQSGQTLNTEAFF.

This clonotype was observed many times. The V gene is TRBV6-5, the J gene TRBJ2-1, with 8 bases that match TRBD2. Unmatched junction bases numbered 10, after V lost 8 bases and J lost 1 base. The CDR3 is made up of 16 amino acids. Looked up from germline, CDR1 is MNHEY and CDR2 is SVGAGI. The CDR3 here is CASGPSGGSSYNEQFF. CDR3 DNA: TGTGCCAGCGGTCCAAGCGGGGGAAGTTCCTACAATGAGCAGTTCTTC.

This clonotype was counted at least ten times. CDR3 DNA: TGTGCCAGCCAAGCCAGGCCCAGCACAGATACGCAGTATTTT. Residues: CASQARPSTDTQYF. The rearrangement joins TRBV7-6 to TRBJ2-3; D remains unclear. Germline CDR1 and CDR2: SGHVS and FNYEAQ. CDR3 length: 14 residues. The V gene lost 8 bases and the J gene lost 0 bases, with 12 bases spanning the gap.

By share, this clonotype ranks as medium-sized. The chain carries TRBV7-9 and TRBJ2-5; D is tentatively TRBD1 or TRBD2 (6 bases each). Germline V lookup: CDR1 SEHNR, CDR2 FQNEAQ (reference sequence). This CDR3 comprises 14 residues. V shed 6 bases and J shed 1 base, with 12 bases lying between them. The CDR3 nucleotides read TGTGCCAGCAGGGGGCCGGGGGCCCAAGAGACCCAGTACTTC. Its protein is CASRGPGAQETQYF.

This clonotype was observed at least ten times. This sequence joins TRBV27 and TRBJ1-6, with D uncertain. The germline V gene has CDR1 MNHEY and CDR2 SMNVEV (reference sequence). The V end was cut by 3 bases, the J end by 10 bases, with 4 bases between. This CDR3 is 11 amino acids long. The CDR3 sequence is CASSFESPLHF. CDR3 in DNA: TGTGCCAGCAGTTTTGAATCACCCCTCCACTTT.

By share, this clonotype ranks as medium-sized. The genes are TRBV6-2 or TRBV6-3 and TRBJ2-3, with TRBD2 matching 12 bases. V lost 6 bases and J lost 5; bases outside the gene matches: 9. CDR3 length equals 16 residues. CDR1 MNHEY and CDR2 SVGEGT come from the germline V gene. DNA for the CDR3: TGTGCCAGCAGACGTCTAGCGGGGGGGCTTGAAGATACGCAGTATTTT. Encoded protein: CASRRLAGGLEDTQYF.

This clonotype came up a few times. The J gene is TRBJ1-1, the V gene TRBV29-1, with D hard to call. Per germline, CDR1 SQVTM and CDR2 ANQGSEA. The CDR3 has 12 residues. V lost 4 bases and J lost 1, with 7 bases in between. The CDR3 sequence: CSVVRENTEAFF. CDR3 sequence (DNA): TGCAGCGTTGTACGGGAGAACACTGAAGCTTTCTTT.